The 28 T cell receptor beta chains listed next were all sequenced from one sample in a study of OX40 agonist ivuxolimab in advanced cancers. Produced via immunoSEQ multiplex PCR; TCRdb's table is partial and in-frame only. The sample lists 25,000 or so clones, roughly 71% occurring once. Sequences were derived from CD4+ or CD8+ T cells sorted from blood, sampled in a trial of the OX40 agonist ivuxolimab. The receptors come from an adult with an advanced solid tumor such as melanoma, head and neck, liver or kidney cancer.

This chain links TRBV7-8 with TRBJ2-3; D is unclear. V was shortened by 1 base and J by 2 bases, with 7 bases between the two germline ends. Germline assignment: CDR1 SGHVS and CDR2 FQNEAQ. This CDR3 contains 14 residues. CDR3 residues: CASSLGLYTDTQYF. CDR3 DNA sequence: TGTGCCAGCAGCTTAGGTTTATACACAGATACGCAGTATTTT.

V usage is TRBV9 and J usage is TRBJ1-2; 7 bases match TRBD1. Germline-derived CDR1 and CDR2 are SGDLS and YYNGEE. Trimming removed 3 bases from V and 3 bases from J; junction bases left unmatched: 8. The CDR3 is 15 residues long. CDR3 sequence reads: CASSATRQGYYGYTF. CDR3 coding DNA: TGTGCCAGCAGCGCCACCCGACAGGGTTACTATGGCTACACCTTC.

The rearrangement uses TRBV11-3 and TRBJ2-1; 7 bases are shared with TRBD2. The CDR3 runs 13 residues. Germline loops: CDR1 SGHNT, CDR2 YENEEA. Trimming cost V 5 bases and J 10 bases; bases outside gene matches: 8. CDR3: CASSGGESREQFF. DNA of the CDR3: TGTGCCAGCAGCGGGGGGGAATCCAGGGAGCAGTTCTTC.

The CDR3 here is CASSWGQGARNGELFF. The CDR3 region has the DNA TGTGCCAGCAGCTGGGGACAGGGGGCGAGGAACGGGGAGCTGTTTTTT. The chain uses TRBV7-8 and TRBJ2-2; TRBD1 agrees at 12 bases. This CDR3 spans 16 amino acids. The V gene's germline CDR1 is SGHVS and CDR2 FQNEAQ. J was trimmed by 7 bases and V by 4 bases; bases with no gene match: 7.

The gene calls are TRBV27 and TRBJ1-4, with 8 bases aligning to TRBD1. The germline V gene has CDR1 MNHEY and CDR2 SMNVEV (reference sequence). The V segment lost 5 bases and the J segment 3 bases; nucleotides outside the gene matches: 5. This CDR3 is 15 amino acids long. The CDR3 loop reads CASSPDRVANEKLFF. CDR3 nucleotide sequence: TGTGCCAGCAGTCCGGACAGGGTTGCTAATGAAAAACTGTTTTTT.

This chain links TRBV6-1 with TRBJ1-1; D uncertain. The CDR3 is made up of 13 amino acids. Between the trimmed V and J ends, which lost 9 bases and 0 bases, there was a span of 11 bases. Germline CDR1 is MNHNS and CDR2 is SASEGT. The CDR3 DNA reads TGTGCCAGTAAGACACGGATGAACACTGAAGCTTTCTTT. It codes for CASKTRMNTEAFF.

A few counts support this clone. The chain employs TRBV7-3 and TRBJ2-3; TRBD1 aligns across 9 bases. CDR1 and CDR2 (germline): SGHTA, FQGTGA. The CDR3 sequence is 15 residues long. V shed 5 bases and J 2 bases; nucleotides not matched to a gene: 5. The CDR3 sequence is CASSPGQGNTDTQYF. The CDR3 DNA is TGTGCCAGCAGCCCCGGACAGGGGAACACAGATACGCAGTATTTT.

The chain has TRBV7-9 and TRBJ2-5; D gene ambiguous. Germline lookup yields CDR1 SEHNR and CDR2 FQNEAQ (reference sequence). V gave up 5 bases and J gave up 0 bases, with 10 bases separating them. This CDR3 region has 14 residues. The CDR3 DNA follows: TGTGCCAGCAGCCCAGGACCGAACCAAGAGACCCAGTACTTC. It codes for CASSPGPNQETQYF.

V gene TRBV10-3 combines with J gene TRBJ2-7; 7 nucleotides match TRBD1. J gave up 5 bases and V 2 bases, and 6 bases lay outside the gene matches. This CDR3 spans 14 amino acids. Germline V gene sequence: CDR1 ENHRY, CDR2 SYGVKD. The CDR3 sequence is CAISERGPEDEQYF. Written as DNA, the CDR3 is TGTGCCATCAGTGAGAGGGGGCCGGAGGACGAGCAGTACTTC.

The rearrangement uses TRBV7-6 and TRBJ1-4; TRBD1 is a possible D gene (5 bases). V lost 5 bases and J lost 4, with 11 bases in between. The CDR3 covers 14 residues. Germline CDR1 is SGHVS and CDR2 is FNYEAQ. The CDR3 region is CASSPGSFNEKLFF. The CDR3 nucleotides read TGTGCCAGCAGCCCAGGGAGTTTTAATGAAAAACTGTTTTTT.

The V call is TRBV13, the J call TRBJ1-1; D is undetermined. The length of the CDR3 is 13 residues. CDR1 is PRHDT and CDR2 is FYEKMQ in the germline V gene (reference sequence). V lost 5 bases, J lost 7 bases, and 14 bases lay in between. CDR3 nucleotide sequence: TGTGCCAGCAGCCCGCGGTCTGGTGTTGAAGCTTTCTTT. Encoded protein: CASSPRSGVEAFF.

V gene TRBV18 combines with J gene TRBJ2-2; 7 bases agree with TRBD1. Germline CDR1 reads KGHSH; CDR2 reads LQKENI. The CDR3 has 13 amino acids. The junction had 1 base not matched to a gene; V was cut back by 3 bases and J by 6 bases. The CDR3 coding sequence is TGTGCCAGCTCACCTGGGACAGCCGGGGAGCTGTTTTTT. Protein sequence: CASSPGTAGELFF.

The V call is TRBV29-1, the J call TRBJ1-1; possibly TRBD1 for D (5 bases). Germline CDR1 and CDR2: SQVTM and ANQGSEA. The V end was cut by 2 bases, the J end by 1 base, with 8 bases between. The CDR3 contains 13 residues. CDR3 sequence: CSVEKGTNTEAFF. CDR3 DNA: TGCAGCGTTGAAAAGGGGACGAACACTGAAGCTTTCTTT.

The CDR3 bases are TGTGCCAGCAGTCCCGACATTCGGATCGGGGGTGGCTACACCTTC. Translated, it gives CASSPDIRIGGGYTF. The gene calls are TRBV6-6 and TRBJ1-2, with TRBD1 as a possible D gene (5 bases). The CDR3 has 15 residues. V was trimmed by 5 bases and J by 7 bases, leaving 20 bases between them. CDR1 and CDR2 (germline): MNHNY, SVGAGI (reference sequence).

Only a few counts were recorded for this clone. This rearrangement joins TRBV4-2 to TRBJ1-3, with no clear D. Germline V gene lookup returns CDR1 LGHNA and CDR2 YNFKEQ. V lost 0 bases and J lost 0, with 9 bases in between. This CDR3 spans 16 amino acids. DNA for the CDR3: TGTGCCAGCAGCCAAGAAGTAATAGGCTCTGGAAACACCATATATTTT. Amino acid sequence: CASSQEVIGSGNTIYF.

The chain carries TRBV18 and TRBJ1-1; 7 nucleotides agree with TRBD1. The CDR3 spans 18 residues. Per the germline V gene, CDR1 is KGHSH and CDR2 is LQKENI. After removal of 3 bases from V and 2 bases from J, the junction contained 15 bases not matched to a gene. CDR3 in amino acids: CASSPLQEGASRNTEAFF. The CDR3 DNA reads TGTGCCAGCTCACCCCTTCAGGAGGGGGCATCGAGAAACACTGAAGCTTTCTTT.

The V and J genes are TRBV6-1 and TRBJ1-2; 9 bases map to TRBD1. The CDR3 loop spans 13 amino acids. Germline values: CDR1 MNHNS, CDR2 SASEGT. The junction had 3 bases not matched to a gene; V was cut back by 6 bases and J by 4 bases. The CDR3 DNA follows: TGTGCCAGCAGAGGGACAGGGACCTATGGCTACACCTTC. Its protein product is CASRGTGTYGYTF.

The rearrangement links TRBV5-8 to TRBJ1-5; D unclear. The germline V gene has CDR1 SGHTS and CDR2 YDEGEE. V shed 7 bases and J shed 0 bases, with 11 bases lying between them. This CDR3 has 14 residues. Here the CDR3 reads CASGTRISNQPQHF. CDR3 coding DNA: TGTGCCAGCGGTACACGGATTAGCAATCAGCCCCAGCATTTT.

The chain uses TRBV7-2 and TRBJ2-3, with 15 bases lining up with TRBD2. This CDR3 is 18 amino acids long. The trim removed 2 bases at V and 4 bases at J, leaving 7 bases unmatched. In germline, CDR1 is SGHTA, CDR2 FQGNSA. CDR3 in amino acids: CASSLPRTSGRGSDTQYF. Here the CDR3 DNA reads TGTGCCAGCAGCTTACCGCGGACTAGCGGGAGGGGGTCAGATACGCAGTATTTT.

The gene calls are TRBV5-1 and TRBJ1-1; 7 positions match TRBD1. With V trimmed by 1 base and J by 1 base, 10 bases remained unmatched. Germline CDR1 reads SGHRS; CDR2 reads YFSETQ. This CDR3 has 17 amino acids. The CDR3 DNA sequence: TGCGCCAGCAGCTTGTTAGGGGGCCTATATGGGAACACTGAAGCTTTCTTT. It is translated as CASSLLGGLYGNTEAFF.

V and J are TRBV4-2 and TRBJ2-1; D tentatively reads TRBD1 or TRBD2 (5 bases each). The germline V gene encodes CDR1 LGHNA and CDR2 YNFKEQ. The CDR3 is 14 residues long. Trimming removed 6 bases at V and 2 bases at J, with 11 bases between. The CDR3 loop is CASRQGAAYNEQFF. Here the CDR3 DNA reads TGTGCCAGCAGGCAGGGAGCGGCCTACAATGAGCAGTTCTTC.

The sample holds one count of this clone. V and J are TRBV12-5 and TRBJ1-2; weak D call: TRBD1 (5 bases). Germline V CDR1 and CDR2: LGHNT, FRNRAP. V dropped 2 bases and J dropped 8 bases, with 15 bases sitting between them. The CDR3 consists of 14 residues. The CDR3 DNA follows: TGTGCTAGTGGTTTGTGGGGGGGTGCCGGAGGCTACACCTTC. Protein: CASGLWGGAGGYTF.

This sequence joins TRBV11-2 and TRBJ2-6; TRBD1 is a possible D gene (5 bases). The CDR3 consists of 20 residues. Deletions cut 0 bases from V and 0 bases from J, with 18 bases between. Germline CDR1 and CDR2: SGHAT and FQNNGV. CDR3 DNA: TGTGCCAGCAGCTTAGACTCCCTGACGCAGGGCCGCTCTGGGGCCAACGTCCTGACTTTC. Its protein is CASSLDSLTQGRSGANVLTF.

This chain links TRBV4-3 with TRBJ2-7; the D call may be TRBD1 or TRBD2 (5 bases each). Germline V gene data show CDR1 as LGHNA and CDR2 as YSLEER. This CDR3 has 15 residues. V dropped 1 base and J dropped 5 bases, with 15 bases sitting between them. This chain's CDR3 is CASSQATRGVDEQYF. CDR3 coding DNA: TGCGCCAGCAGCCAAGCGACCAGAGGGGTGGACGAGCAGTACTTC.

The rearrangement joins TRBV5-4 to TRBJ2-2, with D tentatively TRBD1 (6 bases). V was trimmed by 0 bases and J by 5 bases, leaving 8 bases between them. Germline V lookup: CDR1 SGHNT, CDR2 YYREEE (reference sequence). The length of the CDR3 is 14 residues. CDR3 DNA sequence: TGTGCCAGCAGCTTGGACCAGGGGACCGGGGAGCTGTTTTTT. It yields the protein CASSLDQGTGELFF.

The chain uses TRBV7-9 and TRBJ1-3; D gene unclear. CDR1 is SEHNR, CDR2 FQNEAQ, per germline (reference sequence). The CDR3 loop spans 18 amino acids. With 1 base removed from V and 0 bases from J, the gap between germline ends came to 16 bases. CDR3: CASSLESRQANSGNTIYF. The CDR3 DNA reads as TGTGCCAGCAGCTTAGAATCCCGGCAGGCAAACTCTGGAAACACCATATATTTT.

On this clone itself: Other DNA sequences in this sample translate to the same CDR3. The chain recombines TRBV27 with TRBJ1-5, with TRBD1 identical over 7 bases. CDR3 size: 17 residues. Germline trimming cut 1 base from V and 1 base from J; bases unmatched to any gene: 7. Per germline, CDR1 MNHEY and CDR2 SMNVEV (reference sequence). This CDR3 reads CASSLYPPGGSNQPQHF. DNA for the CDR3: TGTGCCAGCAGTTTATACCCCCCAGGGGGAAGCAATCAGCCCCAGCATTTT.

This rearrangement joins TRBV27 to TRBJ1-5; TRBD1 agrees at 7 bases. This CDR3 has 15 amino acids. The ends lost 3 bases at V and 4 bases at J; junction bases unmatched: 6. Germline CDR1 is MNHEY and CDR2 is SMNVEV (reference sequence). This CDR3 is CASSFGTDPNQPQHF. CDR3 DNA: TGTGCCAGCAGTTTTGGGACAGACCCTAATCAGCCCCAGCATTTT.